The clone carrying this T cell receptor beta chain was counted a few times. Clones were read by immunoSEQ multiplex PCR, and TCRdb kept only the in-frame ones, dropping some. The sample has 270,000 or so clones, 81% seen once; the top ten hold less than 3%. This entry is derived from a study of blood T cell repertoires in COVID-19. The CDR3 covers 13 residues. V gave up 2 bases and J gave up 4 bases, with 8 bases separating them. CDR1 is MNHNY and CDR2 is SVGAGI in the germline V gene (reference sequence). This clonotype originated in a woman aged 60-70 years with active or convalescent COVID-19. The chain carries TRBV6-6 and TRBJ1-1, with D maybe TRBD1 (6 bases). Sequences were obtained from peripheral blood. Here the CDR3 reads CASSYPRGTEAFF. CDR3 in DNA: TGTGCCAGCAGTTACCCCAGGGGCACTGAAGCTTTCTTT.